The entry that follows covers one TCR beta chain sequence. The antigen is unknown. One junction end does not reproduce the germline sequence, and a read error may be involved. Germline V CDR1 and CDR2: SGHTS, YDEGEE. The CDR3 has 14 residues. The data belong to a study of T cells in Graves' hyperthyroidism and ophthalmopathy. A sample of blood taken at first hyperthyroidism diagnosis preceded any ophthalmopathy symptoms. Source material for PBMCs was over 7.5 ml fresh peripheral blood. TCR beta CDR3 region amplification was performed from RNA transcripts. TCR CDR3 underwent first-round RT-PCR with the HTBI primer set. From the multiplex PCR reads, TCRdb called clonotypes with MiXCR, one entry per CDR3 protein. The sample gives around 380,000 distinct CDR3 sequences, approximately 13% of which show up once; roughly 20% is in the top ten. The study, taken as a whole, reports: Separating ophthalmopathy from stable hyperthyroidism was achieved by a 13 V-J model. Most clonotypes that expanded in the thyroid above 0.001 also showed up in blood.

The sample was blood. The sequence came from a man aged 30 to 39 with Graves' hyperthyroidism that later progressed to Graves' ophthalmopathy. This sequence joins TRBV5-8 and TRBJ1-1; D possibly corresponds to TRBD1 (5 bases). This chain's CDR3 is CVSSFPGENTEAFF. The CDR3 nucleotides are TGTGTCAGCAGCTTCCCGGGGGAGAACACTGAAGCTTTCTTT.